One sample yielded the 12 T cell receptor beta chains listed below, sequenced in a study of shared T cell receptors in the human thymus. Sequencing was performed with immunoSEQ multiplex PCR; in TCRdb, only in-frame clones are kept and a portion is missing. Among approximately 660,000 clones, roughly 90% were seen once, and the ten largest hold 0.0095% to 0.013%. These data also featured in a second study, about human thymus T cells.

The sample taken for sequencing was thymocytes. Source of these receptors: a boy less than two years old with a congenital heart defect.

CDR3 sequence (DNA): TGTGCCAGCCAGGGGTACGAGCAGTACTTC. Translating gives CASQGYEQYF. The chain recombines TRBV19 with TRBJ2-5, with D possibly being TRBD1 (6 bases). The J call may be faulty, since TRBJ2-7 better matches the DNA end. CDR3 length: 10 residues. Germline V gives CDR1 LNHDA, CDR2 SQIVND (reference sequence).

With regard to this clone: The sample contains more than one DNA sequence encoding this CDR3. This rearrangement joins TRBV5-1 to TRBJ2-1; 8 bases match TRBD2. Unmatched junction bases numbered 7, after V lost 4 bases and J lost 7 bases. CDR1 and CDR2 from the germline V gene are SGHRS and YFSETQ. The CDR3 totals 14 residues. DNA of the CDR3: TGCGCCAGCAGCCCCGGGACTAGGGGGAATGAGCAGTTCTTC. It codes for CASSPGTRGNEQFF.

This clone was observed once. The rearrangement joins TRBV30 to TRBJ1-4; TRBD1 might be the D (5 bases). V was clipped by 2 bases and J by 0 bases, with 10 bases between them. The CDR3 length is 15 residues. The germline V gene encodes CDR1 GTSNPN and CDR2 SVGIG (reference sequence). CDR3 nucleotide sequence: TGTGCCTGGAGTTCGTGGGGCGCAACTAATGAAAAACTGTTTTTT. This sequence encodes CAWSSWGATNEKLFF.

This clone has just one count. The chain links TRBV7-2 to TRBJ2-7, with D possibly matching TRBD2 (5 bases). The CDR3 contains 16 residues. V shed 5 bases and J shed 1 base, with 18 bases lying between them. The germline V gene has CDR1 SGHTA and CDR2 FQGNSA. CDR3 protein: CASSHARGERSYEQYF. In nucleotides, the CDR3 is TGTGCCAGCAGCCATGCCCGGGGAGAAAGGTCCTACGAGCAGTACTTC.

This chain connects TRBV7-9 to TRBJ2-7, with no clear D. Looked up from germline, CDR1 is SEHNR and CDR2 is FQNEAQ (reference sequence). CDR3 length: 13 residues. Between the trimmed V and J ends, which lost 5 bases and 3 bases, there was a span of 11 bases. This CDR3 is CASSGPASYEQYF. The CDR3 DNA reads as TGTGCCAGCAGCGGGCCGGCGAGCTACGAGCAGTACTTC.

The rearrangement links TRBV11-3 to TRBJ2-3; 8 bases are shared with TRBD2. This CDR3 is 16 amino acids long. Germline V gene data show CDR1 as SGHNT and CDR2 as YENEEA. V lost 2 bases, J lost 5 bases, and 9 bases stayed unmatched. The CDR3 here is CASSLLPSGGRDTQYF. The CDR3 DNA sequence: TGTGCCAGCAGCTTACTCCCCTCGGGAGGGAGAGATACGCAGTATTTT. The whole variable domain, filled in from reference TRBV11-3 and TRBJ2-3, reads EAGVVQSPRYKIIEKKQPVAFWCNPISGHNTLYWYLQNLGQGPELLIRYENEEAVDDSQLPKDRFSAERLKGVDSTLKIQPAELGDSAVYLCASSLLPSGGRDTQYFGPGTRLTVL.

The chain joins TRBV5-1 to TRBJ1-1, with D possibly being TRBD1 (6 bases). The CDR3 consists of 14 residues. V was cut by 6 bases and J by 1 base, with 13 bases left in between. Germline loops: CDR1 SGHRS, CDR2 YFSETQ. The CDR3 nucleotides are TGCGCCAGCACCGCACTCAGGGGGAACACTGAAGCTTTCTTT. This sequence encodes CASTALRGNTEAFF.

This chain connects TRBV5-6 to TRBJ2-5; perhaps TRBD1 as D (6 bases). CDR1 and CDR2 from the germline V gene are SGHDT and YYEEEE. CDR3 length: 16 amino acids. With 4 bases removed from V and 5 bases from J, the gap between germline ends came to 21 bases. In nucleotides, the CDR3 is TGTGCCAGCAGCGTGGACCCGGGACATTTAGGGGAGACCCAGTACTTC. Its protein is CASSVDPGHLGETQYF.

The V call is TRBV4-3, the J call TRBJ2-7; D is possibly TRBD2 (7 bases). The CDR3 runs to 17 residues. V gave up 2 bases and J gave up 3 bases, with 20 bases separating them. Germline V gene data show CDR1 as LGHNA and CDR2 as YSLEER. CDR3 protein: CASSQRHREGECYEQYF. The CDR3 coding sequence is TGCGCCAGCAGCCAAAGACACAGGGAGGGGGAGTGCTACGAGCAGTACTTC.

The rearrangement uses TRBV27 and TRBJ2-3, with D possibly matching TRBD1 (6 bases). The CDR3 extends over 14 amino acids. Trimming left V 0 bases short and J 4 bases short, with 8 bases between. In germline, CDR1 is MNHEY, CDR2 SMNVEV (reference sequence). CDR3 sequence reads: CASSLSQGPDTQYF. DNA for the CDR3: TGTGCCAGCAGTTTATCACAGGGCCCAGATACGCAGTATTTT.

The CDR3 sequence is CASSGGGTSGRYYEQYF. In nucleotides, the CDR3 is TGTGCCAGCAGCGGAGGGGGGACTAGCGGGAGGTACTACGAGCAGTACTTC. The chain couples TRBV7-2 to TRBJ2-7; 15 bases match TRBD2. Germline CDR1 reads SGHTA; CDR2 reads FQGNSA. This CDR3 region has 17 residues. V was clipped by 5 bases and J by 3 bases; unmatched bases: 8.

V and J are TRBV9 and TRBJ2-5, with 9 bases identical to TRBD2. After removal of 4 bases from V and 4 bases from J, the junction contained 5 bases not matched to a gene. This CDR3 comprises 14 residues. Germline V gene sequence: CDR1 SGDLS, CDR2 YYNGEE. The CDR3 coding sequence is TGTGCCAGCAGCCTCGGACTAGCGTCAGAGACCCAGTACTTC. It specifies CASSLGLASETQYF.